The following is a T cell receptor beta chain sequence with its context. The junction does not match germline at one end; this may be a read error. Germline lookup yields CDR1 MNHNS and CDR2 SASEGT. The CDR3 runs to 13 residues. Data came from immunoSEQ multiplex PCR; TCRdb stores just in-frame clones and leaves some out. The profile covers 150,000 to 200,000 clones, with 80% to 95% appearing a single time and 1.4% to 1.5% taken by the ten largest. This entry belongs to a study of control samples from healthy donors and cancer patients. The sequenced material came from blood. This clonotype originated in a man aged 18 to 30 in good health. The V call is TRBV6-1, the J call TRBJ1-5; D gene uncertain. As DNA, the CDR3 is TGTGCCAGCAGTGAATCCACGAATCGGCCCCAGCATTTT. Translating it yields CASSESTNRPQHF.